A single T cell receptor beta chain is shown here with its context. It has no known antigen specificity. At one of its ends the junction is not consistent with the germline gene, which may arise from a read error. The CDR3 has 13 amino acids, counting the end cysteine and phenylalanine. Only the CDR3 DNA stays, 39 bases, in frame from base 1. Looking up the germline V gene yields CDR1 ENHRY and CDR2 SYGVKD. The data stem from a study of T cell responses to AZD1222 COVID-19 vaccine (dated by TCRdb to 2020 to 2023). As for the study more broadly: A total of more than 230 trial participants underwent TCR sequencing, of whom roughly 210 had received two doses of AZD1222 and 26 had received two doses of the MenACWY control vaccine. Trial participants were enrolled into age subgroups of 18-55, 56-69 and 70-plus years, which contained around 150, 29 and 61 TCR-sequenced participants, respectively.

The CDR3 regions of human TCRbeta chains were analyzed by immunosequencing. On the authors' methods: Repertoire TCRs were checked for matches against a reference library of SARS-CoV-2-specific TCRs that had been generated using the MIRA antigen-specificity platform. Breadth was defined as the fraction of unique TCRs that were SARS-CoV-2-associated, and depth was defined as the fraction of total T cells that were SARS-CoV-2-associated. Each spike-specific TCR was assigned to its reactive spike region and to a CD4 or CD8 class using the MIRA data. Log10-transformed breadth and depth values were compared by one-way ANOVA with Sidak's multiple comparisons tests. TCRdb provides this immuneACCESS table in a form limited to in-frame rearrangements. Some clones are lacking; in checked studies, under half of them reflect an unresolved V gene, and why the rest are absent is not known. Clone size and the V and J calls come from that table; the DNA yielded D and trimming. The sample has about 220,000 clones on record, just over 90% of them singletons. In total, the top ten clones hold approximately 1% of the sample.

Reading the label with the study, this specimen's time point is: baseline before first vaccination. The sample's treatment or condition label is to be understood as: meningococcal conjugate vaccine given as trial control. Samples from vaccinated people were obtained from the UK trials COV001 and COV002, which included a single-blind randomized controlled phase 2/3 trial of AZD1222 (ChAdOx1 nCoV-19) in healthy adults. For TCRbeta chain sequencing, PBMC samples were collected from trial participants at day 0 and at day 28 after the second dose. Findings and caveats that apply to the study as a whole: No day 14 peak-response samples were available, so repertoires were characterized only after the peak T cell response. After two AZD1222 doses, both the breadth and the depth of spike-specific TCRs were significantly higher than at day 0 and than in MenACWY recipients. Participants were mostly white British, with more females than males. The authors suggested clonal diversity may have been underestimated. In the small 56-69-year group, the increase in depth fell short of significance, most likely because of low power. The whole spike protein was spanned by vaccine-associated CD4 TCRs, and dominant responses were seen in regions 160-218 and 743-854. Reportedly, almost half of the unique spike-specific TCRs recognized epitopes lying outside the regions that are mutated in the B.1.351 and B.1.1.7 variants. Conclusions about previously exposed vaccinees were limited because only 6 or 7 AZD1222 recipients were SARS-CoV-2 seropositive at baseline.

The rearranged segments are TRBV10-3 and TRBJ2-3; the D gene is perhaps TRBD1, on 5 matching bases. This sample comprised peripheral blood, obtained on day 0 of MenACWY control vaccination. The receptor was isolated from an adult in good health. In nucleotide form, the sequence is TGTGCCATCAGTGAGGGGGAAACAGGTACGCAGTATTTT. Its protein product is CAISEGETGTQYF.